The next 30 T cell receptor beta chains were all read from a single sample in a study of T-cell reconstitution after alpha-beta-depleted transplantation in children. For TCRbeta, the library was prepared with unique molecular identifiers. TCRdb reprocessed the PCR reads with MiXCR, giving one entry per CDR3 protein. The data contain 700,000 to 950,000 distinct CDR3 sequences, roughly 15% of them seen just once; the ten biggest clones take up roughly 5%. Sequencing was performed on PBMCs, mostly from graft donor cells, taken 360 days after TCRalphabeta/CD19-depleted stem cell transplant. All receptors come from a male patient between 10 and 17 years old who had a stem cell transplant for acute lymphoblastic leukemia, so the T cells may come from the graft donor.

The chain recombines TRBV3-1 with TRBJ1-5; D not certain. CDR3 length: 16 amino acids. V dropped 0 bases and J dropped 4 bases, with 13 bases sitting between them. Germline assignment: CDR1 LGHDT and CDR2 YNNKEL (reference sequence). The CDR3: CASSQDLGWLNQPQHF. In nucleotides, the CDR3 is TGTGCCAGCAGCCAAGATCTGGGTTGGTTAAATCAGCCCCAGCATTTT. The full variable domain, in which reference TRBV3-1 and TRBJ1-5 provide the parts outside the CDR3, is DTAVSQTPKYLVTQMGNDKSIKCEQNLGHDTMYWYKQDSKKFLKIMFSYNNKELIINETVPNRFSPKSPDKAHLNLHINSLELGDSAVYFCASSQDLGWLNQPQHFGDGTRLSIL.

The chain uses TRBV5-5 and TRBJ1-1; D is unresolved. Germline CDR1 reads SGHKS; CDR2 reads YYEKEE (reference sequence). The CDR3 is made up of 15 amino acids. V was shortened by 3 bases and J by 0 bases, with 12 bases between the two germline ends. CDR3 DNA sequence: TGTGCCAGCAGCTGGCAGGTAGGCCTGAACACTGAAGCTTTCTTT. Amino acids: CASSWQVGLNTEAFF.

This clonotype has a count of ten or more. V and J are TRBV5-1 and TRBJ1-1, with TRBD1 identical over 7 bases. The CDR3 is 16 residues long. From germline, CDR1 is SGHRS and CDR2 YFSETQ. The V segment lost 2 bases and the J segment 2 bases; nucleotides outside the gene matches: 9. The CDR3 region is CASSFMAGTANTEAFF. CDR3 sequence (DNA): TGCGCCAGCAGCTTCATGGCCGGGACAGCCAACACTGAAGCTTTCTTT. Complete variable domain (other parts from reference TRBV5-1 and TRBJ1-1): KAGVTQTPRYLIKTRGQQVTLSCSPISGHRSVSWYQQTPGQGLQFLFEYFSETQRNKGNFPGRFSGRQFSNSRSEMNVSTLELGDSALYLCASSFMAGTANTEAFFGQGTRLTVV.

This clonotype appeared a few times. The rearrangement links TRBV2 to TRBJ1-6; 9 nucleotides line up with TRBD1. This CDR3 comprises 16 residues. Germline lookup yields CDR1 SNHLY and CDR2 FYNNEI. With 6 bases clipped from V and 3 bases from J, the junction kept 6 bases outside the gene matches. The CDR3 DNA follows: TGTGCCAGCAGGAGGGGACAGGGATTCTATAATTCACCCCTCCACTTT. Encoded protein: CASRRGQGFYNSPLHF. Drawing the rest from reference TRBV2 and TRBJ1-6, the complete variable domain is EPEVTQTPSHQVTQMGQEVILRCVPISNHLYFYWYRQILGQKVEFLVSFYNNEISEKSEIFDDQFSVERPDGSNFTLKIRSTKLEDSAMYFCASRRGQGFYNSPLHFGNGTRLTVT.

This clonotype came up many times. The chain uses TRBV5-1 and TRBJ2-1, with 11 bases lining up with TRBD2. CDR1 is SGHRS, CDR2 YFSETQ, per germline. V trimming: 5 bases; J trimming: 5 bases; junction bases outside the gene matches: 0. The CDR3 has 13 amino acids. In DNA, the CDR3 is TGCGCCAGCAGGGGACTAGCGGACAATGAGCAGTTCTTC. This encodes CASRGLADNEQFF.

The chain combines TRBV5-1 with TRBJ2-7, with a weak D call TRBD1 (6 bases). From germline, CDR1 is SGHRS and CDR2 YFSETQ. The CDR3 has 15 residues. V lost 6 bases and J 5 bases, leaving 21 bases between the germline ends. The CDR3: CASIPGVPYSNEQYF. DNA for the CDR3: TGCGCCAGCATTCCAGGGGTCCCCTATTCGAACGAGCAGTACTTC. Filled out from reference TRBV5-1 and TRBJ2-7, the complete variable domain reads KAGVTQTPRYLIKTRGQQVTLSCSPISGHRSVSWYQQTPGQGLQFLFEYFSETQRNKGNFPGRFSGRQFSNSRSEMNVSTLELGDSALYLCASIPGVPYSNEQYFGPGTRLTVT.

This clonotype was seen only a few times. In DNA, the CDR3 is TGCAGTGCTCTGGACAGACATAGCAATCAGCCCCAGCATTTT. Residues: CSALDRHSNQPQHF. The gene calls are TRBV20-1 and TRBJ1-5, with D perhaps TRBD1 (6 bases). The CDR3 contains 14 residues. The germline V and J ends were trimmed by 5 bases and 0 bases, with 11 bases remaining between them. Germline assignment: CDR1 DFQATT and CDR2 SNEGSKA (reference sequence).

This clonotype was found a few times. The chain has TRBV20-1 and TRBJ1-1; D not resolved. CDR1 is DFQATT and CDR2 is SNEGSKA in the germline V gene (reference sequence). Trimming pared 3 bases from V and 5 bases from J, leaving 7 bases between. This CDR3 has 11 residues. The CDR3 protein is CSASSSTEAFF. The CDR3 region has the DNA TGCAGTGCTAGCTCGTCAACTGAAGCTTTCTTT.

The chain couples TRBV2 to TRBJ2-7; D call uncertain. This CDR3 is built from 13 residues. The germline CDR1 and CDR2 sequences are SNHLY and FYNNEI. The V end lost 8 bases, the J end lost 3 bases, and 14 bases lay between the germline ends. DNA of the CDR3: TGTGCCAGCGAGAAACGGATACTCTACGAGCAGTACTTC. Its protein is CASEKRILYEQYF. The full variable domain, with the rest looked up from reference TRBV2 and TRBJ2-7, is EPEVTQTPSHQVTQMGQEVILRCVPISNHLYFYWYRQILGQKVEFLVSFYNNEISEKSEIFDDQFSVERPDGSNFTLKIRSTKLEDSAMYFCASEKRILYEQYFGPGTRLTVT.

The table lists this clonotype with a few counts. In nucleotides, the CDR3 is TGTGGAACGCCGCGGGAGGGCCTTATATCGGCTACACGGGGCTCCTACGAGCAGTACTTC. Its protein is CGTPREGLISATRGSYEQYF. The rearrangement links TRBV27 to TRBJ2-7, with 9 bases matching TRBD2. The CDR3 covers 20 residues. Germline CDR1 and CDR2: MNHEY and SMNVEV (reference sequence).

This clonotype was seen a few times. The CDR3 is CASSTRGAGANVLTF. CDR3 sequence (DNA): TGTGCCAGCAGTACCAGGGGGGCTGGGGCCAACGTCCTGACTTTC. The chain links TRBV28 to TRBJ2-6, with D perhaps matching TRBD1 (7 bases). The CDR3 consists of 15 residues. CDR1 MDHEN and CDR2 SYDVKM come from the germline V gene. Trimming shortened V by 5 bases and J by 2 bases, and 10 bases separated the two germline ends. The full variable domain, its missing parts supplied by reference TRBV28 and TRBJ2-6, is DVKVTQSSRYLVKRTGEKVFLECVQDMDHENMFWYRQDPGLGLRLIYFSYDVKMKEKGDIPEGYSVSREKKERFSLILESASTNQTSMYLCASSTRGAGANVLTFGAGSRLTVL.

This clonotype was seen a handful of times. CDR3 sequence reads: CASSLASSGRVYEQYF. DNA of the CDR3: TGTGCCAGCAGCTTAGCCTCTAGCGGGAGGGTCTACGAGCAGTACTTC. V and J are TRBV7-2 and TRBJ2-7; TRBD2 matches 12 bases. Germline trimming cut 0 bases from V and 3 bases from J; bases unmatched to any gene: 3. CDR1 and CDR2 from the germline V gene are SGHTA and FQGNSA. The CDR3 contains 16 residues.

A few counts support this clonotype. The gene calls are TRBV2 and TRBJ1-1, with TRBD1 as a possible D gene (5 bases). V gave up 4 bases and J gave up 4 bases, with 13 bases separating them. The CDR3 consists of 14 residues. Germline CDR1 SNHLY, CDR2 FYNNEI. CDR3 DNA sequence: TGTGCCAGCAGTGGGAGGGGATATGGCACTGAAGCTTTCTTT. Translated: CASSGRGYGTEAFF. Full variable domain (remainder filled in from reference TRBV2 and TRBJ1-1): EPEVTQTPSHQVTQMGQEVILRCVPISNHLYFYWYRQILGQKVEFLVSFYNNEISEKSEIFDDQFSVERPDGSNFTLKIRSTKLEDSAMYFCASSGRGYGTEAFFGQGTRLTVV.

The rearrangement links TRBV29-1 to TRBJ2-2; possibly TRBD1 or TRBD2 for D (6 bases each). There are 14 residues in the CDR3. Germline V gene sequence: CDR1 SQVTM, CDR2 ANQGSEA. V shed 7 bases and J shed 2 bases, with 14 bases lying between them. The CDR3 is CSGIGGSNTGELFF. In nucleotides, the CDR3 is TGCAGCGGAATCGGGGGCAGCAACACCGGGGAGCTGTTTTTT.

This clonotype was seen repeatedly, ten times or more. The chain has TRBV29-1 and TRBJ2-1; no definite D call. CDR1 and CDR2 from the germline V gene are SQVTM and ANQGSEA. V was clipped by 0 bases and J by 10 bases, with 7 bases between them. The CDR3 is made up of 11 amino acids. The CDR3 sequence is CSVEDFREQFF. The DNA for the CDR3 is TGCAGCGTTGAAGATTTTCGGGAGCAGTTCTTC.

The rearrangement joins TRBV5-5 to TRBJ1-6, with D uncertain. Germline V lookup: CDR1 SGHKS, CDR2 YYEKEE (reference sequence). V lost 6 bases and J lost 9, with 16 bases in between. The CDR3 length is 14 residues. CDR3 coding DNA: TGTGCCAGCACCACGGACGGCGTCGTTTCACCCCTCCACTTT. Protein: CASTTDGVVSPLHF.

The gene calls are TRBV2 and TRBJ2-1, with 14 bases that match TRBD2. The CDR3 loop spans 16 amino acids. Germline CDR1 SNHLY, CDR2 FYNNEI. V was pared by 4 bases and J by 8 bases, with 7 bases of the junction left unmatched. This chain's CDR3 is CASSGTGTSGRDEQFF. DNA of the CDR3: TGTGCCAGCAGTGGGACCGGGACTAGCGGGAGAGATGAGCAGTTCTTC.

The chain recombines TRBV7-9 with TRBJ2-1; D is undetermined. The CDR3 is made up of 16 amino acids. V lost 3 bases and J 3 bases, leaving 15 bases between the germline ends. Germline CDR1 reads SEHNR; CDR2 reads FQNEAQ (reference sequence). The CDR3 sequence is CASSFQTPGLYNEQFF. The CDR3 DNA reads TGTGCCAGCAGCTTCCAGACTCCCGGCCTCTACAATGAGCAGTTCTTC.

This clonotype turned up a few times. The chain couples TRBV15 to TRBJ2-7; D remains unclear. From germline, CDR1 is LNHNV and CDR2 YYDKDF (reference sequence). Trimming removed 3 bases from V and 0 bases from J, with 3 bases in between. The CDR3 is 12 residues long. CDR3 amino acids: CATSRVSYEQYF. CDR3 coding DNA: TGTGCCACCAGCAGGGTCTCCTACGAGCAGTACTTC.

This chain links TRBV12-3 or TRBV12-4 with TRBJ2-1; TRBD1 is a possible D gene (6 bases). This CDR3 is built from 14 residues. Trimming stripped 3 bases from V and 7 bases from J, with 13 bases between. Here the CDR3 reads CASSFLGQFNEQFF. For the CDR3, the DNA is TGTGCCAGCAGTTTTCTCGGACAGTTTAATGAGCAGTTCTTC.

In this sample, this clonotype turned up a few times. The chain links TRBV10-3 to TRBJ2-1; 8 bases map to TRBD2. The CDR3 totals 15 residues. J gave up 10 bases and V 4 bases, and 12 bases lay outside the gene matches. Germline V gene sequence: CDR1 ENHRY, CDR2 SYGVKD. DNA of the CDR3: TGTGCCATCAGTGTAGGGACTAGTTCTAGGAGCGAGCAGTTCTTC. Encoded protein: CAISVGTSSRSEQFF.

This clonotype was recorded many times. This chain links TRBV29-1 with TRBJ2-1; 11 bases are a match to TRBD2. The junction had 18 bases not matched to a gene; V was cut back by 1 base and J by 4 bases. The germline gives CDR1 SQVTM, CDR2 ANQGSEA. This CDR3 contains 20 residues. Written as DNA, the CDR3 is TGCAGCGTTGAAGGGGGGAGCCCTAGCGGGAGGAGACTGACTTACAATGAGCAGTTCTTC. Its protein product is CSVEGGSPSGRRLTYNEQFF.

This rearrangement joins TRBV6-2 or TRBV6-3 to TRBJ2-2; D gene ambiguous. Germline CDR1 MNHEY, CDR2 SVGEGT. V was pared by 6 bases and J by 1 base, with 9 bases between. This CDR3 has 14 amino acids. This CDR3 reads CASSPPRNTGELFF. The CDR3 coding sequence is TGTGCCAGCAGCCCTCCGAGGAACACCGGGGAGCTGTTTTTT.

The chain combines TRBV5-1 with TRBJ1-2; D is unclear. The CDR3 is made up of 14 amino acids. Germline lookup yields CDR1 SGHRS and CDR2 YFSETQ. Trimming stripped 1 base from V and 6 bases from J, with 13 bases between. As DNA, the CDR3 is TGCGCCAGCAGCTTGTCCTGGGCACCGGATGGCTACACCTTC. Translated, it gives CASSLSWAPDGYTF.

V is TRBV9 and J is TRBJ2-1, with 13 bases lining up with TRBD2. Germline V CDR1 and CDR2: SGDLS, YYNGEE. CDR3 length equals 17 residues. The V and J ends lost 3 bases and 7 bases, in that order; junction bases with no gene match: 10. This CDR3 reads CASSGNHGLAGVNEQFF. The CDR3 DNA sequence: TGTGCCAGCAGCGGAAATCACGGACTAGCGGGAGTGAATGAGCAGTTCTTC.

The chain recombines TRBV5-1 with TRBJ2-4; TRBD1 is a possible D gene (6 bases). V lost 4 bases, J lost 7 bases, and 12 bases lay in between. The CDR3 is 13 residues long. CDR1 is SGHRS, CDR2 YFSETQ, per germline. CDR3: CASSNTGQNIQYF. CDR3 DNA sequence: TGCGCCAGCAGCAATACAGGGCAGAACATTCAGTACTTC. The whole variable domain, filled in from reference TRBV5-1 and TRBJ2-4, reads KAGVTQTPRYLIKTRGQQVTLSCSPISGHRSVSWYQQTPGQGLQFLFEYFSETQRNKGNFPGRFSGRQFSNSRSEMNVSTLELGDSALYLCASSNTGQNIQYFGAGTRLSVL.

This clonotype was observed a few times. The rearrangement links TRBV5-1 to TRBJ2-7, with 8 positions matching TRBD2. Germline lookup yields CDR1 SGHRS and CDR2 YFSETQ. The junction had 5 bases not matched to a gene; V was cut back by 3 bases and J by 3 bases. This CDR3 spans 14 amino acids. The CDR3 sequence is CASSSIAGIYEQYF. CDR3 sequence (DNA): TGCGCCAGCAGCTCGATAGCGGGGATCTACGAGCAGTACTTC.

This clonotype was detected a few times. This chain uses TRBV6-5 with TRBJ2-7, with D uncertain. Germline lookup yields CDR1 MNHEY and CDR2 SVGAGI. The CDR3 length is 13 residues. The germline V and J ends were trimmed by 0 bases and 3 bases, with 6 bases remaining between them. CDR3 region: CASSYSILYEQYF. CDR3 coding DNA: TGTGCCAGCAGTTACTCTATCCTCTACGAGCAGTACTTC.

The chain couples TRBV11-2 to TRBJ2-5, with 13 bases that match TRBD2. The CDR3 covers 16 residues. Germline CDR1 reads SGHAT; CDR2 reads FQNNGV. The trim removed 5 bases at V and 2 bases at J, leaving 5 bases unmatched. The CDR3 DNA reads as TGTGCCAGCAGCCCCGGACTAGCGGGAGATCAAGAGACCCAGTACTTC. Its translation is CASSPGLAGDQETQYF. Based on the CDR3 plus reference TRBV11-2 and TRBJ2-5, the full variable domain is EAGVAQSPRYKIIEKRQSVAFWCNPISGHATLYWYQQILGQGPKLLIQFQNNGVVDDSQLPKDRFSAERLKGVDSTLKIQPAKLEDSAVYLCASSPGLAGDQETQYFGPGTRLLVL.

Only a few counts were recorded for this clonotype. V gene TRBV5-1 combines with J gene TRBJ2-5, with 8 bases that match TRBD1. Trimming cost V 2 bases and J 4 bases; bases outside gene matches: 4. The length of the CDR3 is 14 residues. CDR1 is SGHRS, CDR2 YFSETQ, per germline. The CDR3 is CASSFQGALETQYF. The CDR3 DNA reads as TGCGCCAGCAGCTTTCAGGGGGCATTAGAGACCCAGTACTTC.